This T cell receptor (beta chain) originates from a study of blood T cell repertoires in COVID-19. Study-level information: Spain, Italy and the United States supplied samples that represented acute and convalescent COVID-19. From T cells, B-cell-depleted T cells, or PBMCs came the material, which was cDNA or gDNA.

CDR1 and CDR2 (germline): LNHDA, SQIVND (reference sequence). The CDR3 sequence is 15 residues long. V trimming: 3 bases; J trimming: 4 bases; junction bases outside the gene matches: 9. How the authors handled the data: Amplification of reference gene primers was used by the study to estimate nucleated cell counts. Generated by immunoSEQ multiplex PCR, the TCRdb table keeps only in-frame clones and is missing some. Clonal size and the V and J genes are those of that table, whereas D and trimming came from the DNA. The sample lists 90,000 to 130,000 clones, 75% to 85% occurring once. The chain joins TRBV19 to TRBJ2-7; TRBD1 agrees at 7 bases. The TCR originated in a man in his 70s with acute or convalescent COVID-19. The sequenced sample consisted of peripheral blood. The CDR3 sequence is CASSITGTAFYEQYF. The CDR3, as DNA: TGTGCCAGTAGTATCACCGGGACAGCATTTTACGAGCAGTACTTC. Looking up the rest from reference TRBV19 and TRBJ2-7 gives the full variable domain: DGGITQSPKYLFRKEGQNVTLSCEQNLNHDAMYWYRQDPGQGLRLIYYSQIVNDFQKGDIAEGYSVSREKKESFPLTVTSAQKNPTAFYLCASSITGTAFYEQYFGPGTRLTVT.